This T cell receptor beta chain was sequenced during a study of CD8+CD57+ T cells in acquired aplastic anemia. Genomic DNA acted as the template from which TCR beta VDJ combination and CDR3 sequence profiling were carried out. TCRdb reanalysed the reads using MiXCR and keeps one entry per CDR3 protein. Among some 170,000 distinct CDR3 sequences listed, less than 60% were seen once. The trim removed 7 bases at V and 4 bases at J, leaving 3 bases unmatched. There are 12 residues in the CDR3. Germline CDR1 LNHDA, CDR2 SQIVND (reference sequence). Patients who underwent sequencing had shown CD8+CD57+ cell expansion by flow cytometry.

This sequence was found in a human donor with aplastic anemia. The sequenced sample consisted of sorted CD4+, CD8+, or CD8+CD57+ T cells (not recorded which) from PBMCs. This chain joins TRBV19 and TRBJ1-2; TRBD1 matches 7 bases. For the CDR3, the DNA is TGTGCCAGTACCGACAGGGTCTATGGCTACACCTTC. It yields the protein CASTDRVYGYTF.